The 13 T cell receptor beta chains listed next were all sequenced from one sample in a study of T-cell reconstitution after alpha-beta-depleted transplantation in children. Unique molecular identifiers featured in how the TCRbeta library was prepared. TCRdb fed the PCR reads into MiXCR, producing one record per CDR3 protein. The sample includes under 300,000 distinct CDR3 sequences, approximately 10% of them seen just once. This specimen was peripheral blood, taken 180 days after TCRalphabeta/CD19-depleted stem cell transplant. These receptors originate from a male patient aged 2 to 10 who had a stem cell transplant for chronic granulomatous disease, so the T cells may come from the graft donor.

This chain links TRBV28 with TRBJ2-7; D unresolved. The CDR3 loop spans 13 amino acids. The V gene's germline CDR1 is MDHEN and CDR2 SYDVKM. V lost 4 bases and J lost 3, with 10 bases in between. The CDR3 loop is CASSSEGIYEQYF. The CDR3, as DNA: TGTGCCAGCAGTTCCGAAGGAATCTACGAGCAGTACTTC.

At least ten counts were recorded for this clonotype. The rearrangement links TRBV20-1 to TRBJ2-7; D is undetermined. V lost 6 bases and J lost 2, with 14 bases in between. Germline CDR1 is DFQATT and CDR2 is SNEGSKA (reference sequence). The CDR3 totals 13 residues. The chain's CDR3 is CSAGRGSPYEQYF. The CDR3 nucleotides read TGCAGTGCCGGACGAGGTTCCCCCTACGAGCAGTACTTC.

This clonotype was seen at least ten times. The CDR3 sequence: CASSLQRGGNEQFF. CDR3 in DNA: TGTGCCAGCAGCTTGCAACGGGGGGGCAATGAGCAGTTCTTC. This chain uses TRBV5-6 with TRBJ2-1; TRBD2 matches at 8 bases. V shed 1 base and J 6 bases; nucleotides not matched to a gene: 3. This CDR3 has 14 amino acids. CDR1 and CDR2 (germline): SGHDT, YYEEEE. Supplemented by reference TRBV5-6 and TRBJ2-1, the full variable domain reads DAGVTQSPTHLIKTRGQQVTLRCSPKSGHDTVSWYQQALGQGPQFIFQYYEEEERQRGNFPDRFSGHQFPNYSSELNVNALLLGDSALYLCASSLQRGGNEQFFGPGTRLTVL.

V gene TRBV2 combines with J gene TRBJ2-7; the match to TRBD2 covers 11 bases. CDR3 length equals 15 residues. CDR1 is SNHLY and CDR2 is FYNNEI in the germline V gene. V shed 6 bases and J 2 bases; nucleotides not matched to a gene: 6. This chain's CDR3 is CASRELAGATYEQYF. CDR3 nucleotide sequence: TGTGCCAGCAGAGAACTAGCGGGGGCCACCTACGAGCAGTACTTC. Using reference TRBV2 and TRBJ2-7 for the parts outside the CDR3, the full variable domain is EPEVTQTPSHQVTQMGQEVILRCVPISNHLYFYWYRQILGQKVEFLVSFYNNEISEKSEIFDDQFSVERPDGSNFTLKIRSTKLEDSAMYFCASRELAGATYEQYFGPGTRLTVT.

This clonotype was recorded many times. The V and J genes are TRBV6-1 and TRBJ2-2, with 12 nucleotides matching TRBD2. J was trimmed by 4 bases and V by 5 bases; bases with no gene match: 5. CDR1 MNHNS and CDR2 SASEGT come from the germline V gene. The CDR3 length is 16 residues. The CDR3 protein is CASSTLAGGATGELFF. CDR3 coding DNA: TGTGCCAGCAGTACCCTAGCGGGAGGGGCCACCGGGGAGCTGTTTTTT.

This clonotype appeared many times. The J gene is TRBJ2-2, the V gene TRBV2; D gene ambiguous. The germline V gene encodes CDR1 SNHLY and CDR2 FYNNEI. The CDR3 has 12 residues. Trimming took off 6 bases at V and 5 bases at J, with 7 bases between the two ends. The CDR3 loop is CASRAYTGELFF. Written as DNA, the CDR3 is TGTGCCAGCAGGGCCTATACCGGGGAGCTGTTTTTT. Together with reference TRBV2 and TRBJ2-2, the CDR3 gives the full variable domain: EPEVTQTPSHQVTQMGQEVILRCVPISNHLYFYWYRQILGQKVEFLVSFYNNEISEKSEIFDDQFSVERPDGSNFTLKIRSTKLEDSAMYFCASRAYTGELFFGEGSRLTVL.

This clonotype was seen at least ten times. The rearrangement uses TRBV3-1 and TRBJ2-2, with D maybe TRBD1 (6 bases). The germline V and J ends were trimmed by 4 bases and 5 bases, with 11 bases remaining between them. This CDR3 comprises 14 residues. Germline V gene sequence: CDR1 LGHDT, CDR2 YNNKEL (reference sequence). The CDR3 DNA reads TGTGCCAGCAGCCGAACAGGGAAAACCGGGGAGCTGTTTTTT. As protein: CASSRTGKTGELFF. The variable domain in full, completed from reference TRBV3-1 and TRBJ2-2, reads DTAVSQTPKYLVTQMGNDKSIKCEQNLGHDTMYWYKQDSKKFLKIMFSYNNKELIINETVPNRFSPKSPDKAHLNLHINSLELGDSAVYFCASSRTGKTGELFFGEGSRLTVL.

In its sample, this clonotype was seen many times. The rearrangement joins TRBV6-1 to TRBJ2-1; 8 bases agree with TRBD1. Germline CDR1 reads MNHNS; CDR2 reads SASEGT. This CDR3 contains 17 residues. Unmatched junction bases numbered 10, after V lost 6 bases and J lost 0 bases. In DNA form, the CDR3 reads TGTGCCAGCAGGACTGGACAGGGTATATTCTCCTACAATGAGCAGTTCTTC. Translated, it gives CASRTGQGIFSYNEQFF.

This clonotype appeared many times. One junction end does not reproduce the germline sequence, and a read error may be involved. This chain connects TRBV14 to TRBJ2-3, with D perhaps being TRBD1 or TRBD2 (6 bases each). The CDR3 totals 15 residues. Germline V gene sequence: CDR1 SGHDN, CDR2 FVKESK. CDR3: CASRQGGSRTDTQYF. CDR3 bases: TGTGCCAGCAGACAAGGGGGGAGTCGCACAGATACGCAGTATTTT.

This chain connects TRBV4-1 to TRBJ1-5, with D unresolved. The length of the CDR3 is 16 residues. The V and J ends lost 4 bases and 1 base respectively, with 14 bases between them. Germline CDR1 and CDR2: MGHRA and YSYEKL. CDR3 sequence (DNA): TGCGCCAGCAGCCCATATTCCGGGTTGAGCAATCAGCCCCAGCATTTT. It yields the protein CASSPYSGLSNQPQHF.

This clonotype was picked up many times. V gene TRBV28 combines with J gene TRBJ2-5; unclear D gene. Trimming pared 3 bases from V and 5 bases from J, leaving 10 bases between. Germline-derived CDR1 and CDR2 are MDHEN and SYDVKM. CDR3 length: 13 residues. The DNA for the CDR3 is TGTGCCAGCAGTTTCCGGCTAGGGGAGACCCAGTACTTC. Amino acid sequence: CASSFRLGETQYF.

This clonotype has just a few counts. The rearrangement links TRBV7-3 to TRBJ2-2; TRBD2 agrees at 8 bases. With 2 bases clipped from V and 7 bases from J, the junction kept 9 bases outside the gene matches. The CDR3 contains 16 residues. Germline V gene data show CDR1 as SGHTA and CDR2 as FQGTGA. The DNA of the CDR3 is TGTGCCAGCAGCTTAGAACCTAGCGGGTCAATCGGGGAGCTGTTTTTT. Translated: CASSLEPSGSIGELFF.

This clonotype has just a few counts. The chain recombines TRBV18 with TRBJ1-2, with 8 bases matching TRBD1. With V trimmed by 3 bases and J by 6 bases, 3 bases remained unmatched. The CDR3 has 13 amino acids. CDR1 KGHSH and CDR2 LQKENI come from the germline V gene. The CDR3 coding sequence is TGTGCCAGCTCACCCTTGGACAGGGATGGCTACACCTTC. As protein: CASSPLDRDGYTF.